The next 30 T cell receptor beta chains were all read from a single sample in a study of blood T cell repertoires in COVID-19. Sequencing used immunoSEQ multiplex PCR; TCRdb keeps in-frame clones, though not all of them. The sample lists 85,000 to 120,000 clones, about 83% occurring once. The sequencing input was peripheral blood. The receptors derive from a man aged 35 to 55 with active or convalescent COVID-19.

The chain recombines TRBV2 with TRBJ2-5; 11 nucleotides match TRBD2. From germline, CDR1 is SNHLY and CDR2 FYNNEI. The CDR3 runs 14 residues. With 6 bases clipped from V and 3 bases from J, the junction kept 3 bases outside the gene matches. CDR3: CASRKTSGEETQYF. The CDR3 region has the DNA TGTGCCAGCAGGAAGACTAGCGGGGAAGAGACCCAGTACTTC.

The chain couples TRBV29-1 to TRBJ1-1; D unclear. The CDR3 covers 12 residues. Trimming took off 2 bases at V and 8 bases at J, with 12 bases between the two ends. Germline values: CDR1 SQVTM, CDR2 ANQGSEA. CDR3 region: CSVEPRDREAFF. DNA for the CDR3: TGCAGCGTTGAACCGAGGGATAGGGAAGCTTTCTTT. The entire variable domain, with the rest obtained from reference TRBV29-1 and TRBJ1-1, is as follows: SAVISQKPSRDICQRGTSLTIQCQVDSQVTMMFWYRQQPGQSLTLIATANQGSEATYESGFVIDKFPISRPNLTFSTLTVSNMSPEDSSIYLCSVEPRDREAFFGQGTRLTVV.

CDR3 in DNA: TGTGCCAGCAGCCATAACCGAGGGGGAACGGTGGTGGAAAAACTGTTTTTT. This sequence encodes CASSHNRGGTVVEKLFF. The chain is built from TRBV27 and TRBJ1-4, with D possibly matching TRBD1 (6 bases). V was cut by 6 bases and J by 8 bases, with 25 bases left in between. CDR1 and CDR2 from the germline V gene are MNHEY and SMNVEV (reference sequence). The CDR3 spans 17 residues.

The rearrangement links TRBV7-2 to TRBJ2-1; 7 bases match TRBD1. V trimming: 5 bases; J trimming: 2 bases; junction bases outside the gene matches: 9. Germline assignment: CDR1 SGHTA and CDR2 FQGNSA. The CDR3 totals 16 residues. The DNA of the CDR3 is TGTGCCAGCAGCCCAGGTACAGGGGTTACCTACAATGAGCAGTTCTTC. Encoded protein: CASSPGTGVTYNEQFF.

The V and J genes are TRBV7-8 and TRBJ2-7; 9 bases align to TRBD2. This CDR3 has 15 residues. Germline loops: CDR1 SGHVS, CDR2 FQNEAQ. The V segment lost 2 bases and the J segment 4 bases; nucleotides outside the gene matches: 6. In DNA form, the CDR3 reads TGTGCCAGCAGCTTACTCGGGCTAGCGGGGTACGAGCAGTACTTC. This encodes CASSLLGLAGYEQYF.

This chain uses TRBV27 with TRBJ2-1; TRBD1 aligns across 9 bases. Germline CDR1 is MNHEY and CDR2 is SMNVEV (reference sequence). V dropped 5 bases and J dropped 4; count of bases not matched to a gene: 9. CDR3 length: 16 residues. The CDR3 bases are TGTGCCAGCAGTGCCTCACAGGGGGCGAGTTACAATGAGCAGTTCTTC. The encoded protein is CASSASQGASYNEQFF.

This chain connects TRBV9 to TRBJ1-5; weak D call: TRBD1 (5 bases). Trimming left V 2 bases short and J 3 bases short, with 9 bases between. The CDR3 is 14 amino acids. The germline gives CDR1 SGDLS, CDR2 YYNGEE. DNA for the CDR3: TGTGCCAGCAGCGTTACAGGAGTCAATCAGCCCCAGCATTTT. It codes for CASSVTGVNQPQHF.

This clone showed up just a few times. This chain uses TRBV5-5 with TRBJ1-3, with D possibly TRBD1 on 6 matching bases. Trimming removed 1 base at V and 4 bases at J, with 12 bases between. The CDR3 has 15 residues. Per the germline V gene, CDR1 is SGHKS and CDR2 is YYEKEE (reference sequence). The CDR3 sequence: CASSLFGGEGNTIYF. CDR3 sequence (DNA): TGTGCCAGCAGCTTGTTTGGGGGCGAGGGAAACACCATATATTTT.

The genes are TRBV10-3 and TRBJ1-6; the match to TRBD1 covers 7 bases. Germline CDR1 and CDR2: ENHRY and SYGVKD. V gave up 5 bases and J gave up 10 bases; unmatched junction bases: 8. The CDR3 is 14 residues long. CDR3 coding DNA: TGTGCCATCAGTCTCGACAGGGAAGGCTCACCCCTCCACTTT. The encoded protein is CAISLDREGSPLHF.

CDR3 loop: CASSLEGRAQHF. CDR3 sequence (DNA): TGTGCCAGCAGTTTGGAGGGCCGGGCCCAGCATTTT. The rearrangement uses TRBV28 and TRBJ1-5, with unresolved D. Germline CDR1 and CDR2: MDHEN and SYDVKM. The CDR3 runs 12 residues. Trimming removed 3 bases at V and 11 bases at J, with 11 bases between.

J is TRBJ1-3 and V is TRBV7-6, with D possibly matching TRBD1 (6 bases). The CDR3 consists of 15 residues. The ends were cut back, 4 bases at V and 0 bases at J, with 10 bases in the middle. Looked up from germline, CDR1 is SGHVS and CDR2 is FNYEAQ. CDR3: CASSSTTGSGNTIYF. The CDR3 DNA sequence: TGTGCCAGCAGCTCCACGACAGGCTCTGGAAACACCATATATTTT. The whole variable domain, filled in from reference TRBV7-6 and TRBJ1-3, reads GAGVSQSPRYKVTKRGQDVALRCDPISGHVSLYWYRQALGQGPEFLTYFNYEAQQDKSGLPNDRFSAERPEGSISTLTIQRTEQRDSAMYRCASSSTTGSGNTIYFGEGSWLTVV.

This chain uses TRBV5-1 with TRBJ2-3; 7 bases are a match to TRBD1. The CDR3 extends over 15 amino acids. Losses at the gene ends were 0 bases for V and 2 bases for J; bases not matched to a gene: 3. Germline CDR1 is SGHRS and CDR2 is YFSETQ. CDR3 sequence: CASSLGTGTTDTQYF. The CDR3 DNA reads TGCGCCAGCAGCTTGGGGACAGGTACCACAGATACGCAGTATTTT.

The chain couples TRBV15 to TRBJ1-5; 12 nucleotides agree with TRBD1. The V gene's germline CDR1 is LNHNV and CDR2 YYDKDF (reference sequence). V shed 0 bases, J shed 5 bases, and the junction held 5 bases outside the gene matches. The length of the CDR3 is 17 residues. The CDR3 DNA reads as TGTGCCACCAGCAGAGAATCCGGGACAGGGGGCTATCAGCCCCAGCATTTT. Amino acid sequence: CATSRESGTGGYQPQHF.

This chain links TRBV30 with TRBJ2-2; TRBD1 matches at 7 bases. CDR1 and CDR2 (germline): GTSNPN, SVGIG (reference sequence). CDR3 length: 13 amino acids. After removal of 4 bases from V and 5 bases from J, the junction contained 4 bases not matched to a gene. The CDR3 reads CAWTQTGTGELFF. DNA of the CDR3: TGTGCCTGGACCCAGACAGGGACCGGGGAGCTGTTTTTT.

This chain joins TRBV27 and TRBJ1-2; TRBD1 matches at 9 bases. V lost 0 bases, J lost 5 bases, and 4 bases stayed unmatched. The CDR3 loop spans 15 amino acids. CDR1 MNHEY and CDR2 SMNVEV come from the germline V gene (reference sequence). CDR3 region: CASSLSGQGVYGYTF. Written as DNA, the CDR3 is TGTGCCAGCAGTTTATCGGGACAGGGCGTGTATGGCTACACCTTC.

The CDR3 DNA is TGTGCCAGCAGCTTATTGGGACAGGGCAACTCTGGAAACACCATATATTTT. Translation: CASSLLGQGNSGNTIYF. The chain carries TRBV7-2 and TRBJ1-3; 9 positions match TRBD1. The trim removed 2 bases at V and 0 bases at J, leaving 5 bases unmatched. In germline, CDR1 is SGHTA, CDR2 FQGNSA. The CDR3 consists of 17 residues.

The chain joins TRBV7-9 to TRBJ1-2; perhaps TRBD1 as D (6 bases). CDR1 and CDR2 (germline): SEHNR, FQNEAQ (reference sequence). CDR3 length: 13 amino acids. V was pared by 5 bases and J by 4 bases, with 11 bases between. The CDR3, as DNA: TGTGCCAGCAGCCCACAGGGTGGCTATGGCTACACCTTC. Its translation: CASSPQGGYGYTF.

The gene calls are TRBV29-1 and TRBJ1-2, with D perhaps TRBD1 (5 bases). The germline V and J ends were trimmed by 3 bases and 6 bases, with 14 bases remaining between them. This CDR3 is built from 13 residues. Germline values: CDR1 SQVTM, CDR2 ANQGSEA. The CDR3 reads CSVERLEGDGYTF. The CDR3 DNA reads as TGCAGCGTTGAGAGGCTTGAAGGGGATGGCTACACCTTC.

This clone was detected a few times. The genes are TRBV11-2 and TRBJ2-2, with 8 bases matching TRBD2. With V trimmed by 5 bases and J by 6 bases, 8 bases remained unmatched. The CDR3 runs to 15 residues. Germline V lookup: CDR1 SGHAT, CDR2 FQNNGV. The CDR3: CASSPGRVKAGELFF. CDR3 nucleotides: TGTGCCAGCAGCCCCGGGAGGGTTAAGGCCGGGGAGCTGTTTTTT.

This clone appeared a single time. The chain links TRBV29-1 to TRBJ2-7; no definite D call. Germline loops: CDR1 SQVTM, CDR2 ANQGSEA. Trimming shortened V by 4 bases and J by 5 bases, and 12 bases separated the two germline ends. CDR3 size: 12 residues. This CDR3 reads CSVAGPLHEQYF. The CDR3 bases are TGCAGCGTTGCAGGTCCCCTCCACGAGCAGTACTTC.

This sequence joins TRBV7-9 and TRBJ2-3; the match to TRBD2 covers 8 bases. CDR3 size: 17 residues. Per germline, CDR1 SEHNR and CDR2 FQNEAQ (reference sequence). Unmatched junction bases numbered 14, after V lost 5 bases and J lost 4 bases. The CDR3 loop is CASSLQTGTSKSDTQYF. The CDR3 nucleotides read TGTGCCAGCAGCCTTCAAACCGGGACTAGTAAATCAGATACGCAGTATTTT.

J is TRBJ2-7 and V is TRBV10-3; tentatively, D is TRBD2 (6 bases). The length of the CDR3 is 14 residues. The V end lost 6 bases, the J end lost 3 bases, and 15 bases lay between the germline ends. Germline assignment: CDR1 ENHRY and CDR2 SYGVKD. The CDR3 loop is CAISFGTDIYEQYF. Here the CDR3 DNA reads TGTGCCATCAGCTTCGGGACTGATATCTACGAGCAGTACTTC.

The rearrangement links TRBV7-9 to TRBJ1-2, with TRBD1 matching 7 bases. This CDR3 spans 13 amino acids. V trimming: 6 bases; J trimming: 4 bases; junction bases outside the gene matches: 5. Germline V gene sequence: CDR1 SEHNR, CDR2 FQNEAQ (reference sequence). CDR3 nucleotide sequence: TGTGCCAGCAGTAACAGGGGAGGCTATGGCTACACCTTC. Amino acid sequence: CASSNRGGYGYTF.

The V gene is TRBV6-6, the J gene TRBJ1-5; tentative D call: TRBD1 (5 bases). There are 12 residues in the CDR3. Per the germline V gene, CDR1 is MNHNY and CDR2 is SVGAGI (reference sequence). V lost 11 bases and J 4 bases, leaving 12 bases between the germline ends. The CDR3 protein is CAAARGNQPQHF. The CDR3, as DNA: TGTGCCGCGGCTCGGGGGAATCAGCCCCAGCATTTT.

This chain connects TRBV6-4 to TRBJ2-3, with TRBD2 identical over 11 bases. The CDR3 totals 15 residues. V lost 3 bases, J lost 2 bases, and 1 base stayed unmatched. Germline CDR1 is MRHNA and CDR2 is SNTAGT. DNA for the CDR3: TGTGCCAGCAGTGAACTAGCGGGAGACACAGATACGCAGTATTTT. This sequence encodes CASSELAGDTDTQYF.

CDR3 protein: CASTMADTIYF. CDR3 in DNA: TGTGCCAGCACCATGGCGGACACCATATATTTT. The J gene is TRBJ1-3, the V gene TRBV12-3 or TRBV12-4, with D uncertain. V lost 7 bases to trimming and J lost 8 bases, with 9 bases between them. This CDR3 contains 11 residues.

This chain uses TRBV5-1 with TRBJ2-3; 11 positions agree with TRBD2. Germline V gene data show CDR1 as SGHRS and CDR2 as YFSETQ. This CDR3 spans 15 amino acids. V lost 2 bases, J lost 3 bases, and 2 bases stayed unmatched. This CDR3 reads CASSFASGGTDTQYF. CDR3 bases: TGCGCCAGCAGCTTTGCTAGCGGGGGGACAGATACGCAGTATTTT. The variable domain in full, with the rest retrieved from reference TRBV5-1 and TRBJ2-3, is KAGVTQTPRYLIKTRGQQVTLSCSPISGHRSVSWYQQTPGQGLQFLFEYFSETQRNKGNFPGRFSGRQFSNSRSEMNVSTLELGDSALYLCASSFASGGTDTQYFGPGTRLTVL.

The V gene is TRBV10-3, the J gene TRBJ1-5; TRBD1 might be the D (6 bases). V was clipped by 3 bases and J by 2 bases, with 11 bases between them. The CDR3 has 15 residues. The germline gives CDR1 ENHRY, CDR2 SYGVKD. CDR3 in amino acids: CAISDRTAGNQPQHF. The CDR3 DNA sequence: TGTGCCATCAGTGATAGGACAGCGGGCAATCAGCCCCAGCATTTT.

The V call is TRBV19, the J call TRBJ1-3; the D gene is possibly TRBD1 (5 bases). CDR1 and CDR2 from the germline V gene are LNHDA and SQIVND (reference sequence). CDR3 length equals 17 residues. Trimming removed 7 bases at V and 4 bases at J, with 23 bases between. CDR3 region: CASNSRTPGWEGNTIYF. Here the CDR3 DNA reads TGTGCCAGTAACTCCCGGACCCCAGGGTGGGAAGGAAACACCATATATTTT. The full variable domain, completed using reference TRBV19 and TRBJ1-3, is DGGITQSPKYLFRKEGQNVTLSCEQNLNHDAMYWYRQDPGQGLRLIYYSQIVNDFQKGDIAEGYSVSREKKESFPLTVTSAQKNPTAFYLCASNSRTPGWEGNTIYFGEGSWLTVV.

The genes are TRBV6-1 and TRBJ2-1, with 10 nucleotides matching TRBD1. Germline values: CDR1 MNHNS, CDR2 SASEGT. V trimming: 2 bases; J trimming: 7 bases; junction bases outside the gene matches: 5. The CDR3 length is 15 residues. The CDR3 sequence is CASSEPGQGGNEQFF. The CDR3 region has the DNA TGTGCCAGCAGTGAACCCGGACAGGGGGGGAATGAGCAGTTCTTC.